These 27 T cell receptor beta chains were sequenced from one sample in a study of shared clonotypes between healthy human individuals. Produced via immunoSEQ multiplex PCR; TCRdb's table is partial and in-frame only. The table includes a few hundred thousand clones, approximately 97% detected once. Sequencing input: naive CD4+ T cells sorted from blood. Subset defined: CD45RA+ positively selected. Receptors were obtained from a woman in her thirties in good health.

This rearrangement joins TRBV29-1 to TRBJ1-2; 9 nucleotides match TRBD1. CDR1 and CDR2 (germline): SQVTM, ANQGSEA. This CDR3 is built from 15 residues. V lost 4 bases and J lost 5; bases outside the gene matches: 11. CDR3 nucleotide sequence: TGCAGCGTTGCCGAGGGACAGGGAATAGGATATGGCTACACCTTC. Amino acid sequence: CSVAEGQGIGYGYTF.

On this clone: Other DNA sequences in the same sample also yield this CDR3. This sequence joins TRBV7-9 and TRBJ2-1; no firm D call. Germline-derived CDR1 and CDR2 are SEHNR and FQNEAQ (reference sequence). This CDR3 contains 13 residues. The ends were cut back, 3 bases at V and 1 base at J, with 4 bases in the middle. In DNA, the CDR3 is TGTGCCAGCAGCTTCTCTTCCTACAATGAGCAGTTCTTC. Residues: CASSFSSYNEQFF.

This rearrangement joins TRBV6-5 to TRBJ2-7; D remains unclear. CDR1 is MNHEY and CDR2 is SVGAGI in the germline V gene. The CDR3 consists of 12 residues. Trimming shortened V by 2 bases and J by 3 bases, and 5 bases separated the two germline ends. The CDR3, as DNA: TGTGCCAGCAGTTACACATTCTACGAGCAGTACTTC. This codes for CASSYTFYEQYF.

The chain links TRBV5-8 to TRBJ1-3; D remains unclear. Germline CDR1 SGHTS, CDR2 YDEGEE. CDR3 length: 15 residues. V lost 6 bases and J lost 0, with 13 bases in between. CDR3 bases: TGTGCCAGCACAGTCCAGGCTTACTCTGGAAACACCATATATTTT. This gives the protein CASTVQAYSGNTIYF.

The rearrangement joins TRBV18 to TRBJ2-7, with D possibly TRBD1 on 6 matching bases. V was pared by 0 bases and J by 8 bases, with 17 bases between. CDR1 is KGHSH, CDR2 LQKENI, per germline. The CDR3 runs 15 residues. The chain's CDR3 is CASSPPRTDTTKQYF. CDR3 DNA sequence: TGTGCCAGCTCACCACCACGGACAGATACTACGAAGCAGTACTTC.

A single count supports this clone. The chain recombines TRBV7-6 with TRBJ2-1; 9 bases are a match to TRBD2. Germline V gene lookup returns CDR1 SGHVS and CDR2 FNYEAQ. Trimming removed 5 bases from V and 6 bases from J; junction bases left unmatched: 8. The CDR3 contains 15 residues. In DNA form, the CDR3 reads TGTGCCAGCAGCGCAGGAGGACTAGCGTTCAATGAGCAGTTCTTC. Encoded protein: CASSAGGLAFNEQFF.

This clone was seen just once. The chain combines TRBV2 with TRBJ1-1; 7 nucleotides align to TRBD1. The CDR3 is 12 residues long. The germline V gene encodes CDR1 SNHLY and CDR2 FYNNEI. V trimming: 5 bases; J trimming: 4 bases; junction bases outside the gene matches: 1. The DNA for the CDR3 is TGTGCCAGCAGTAGGGGGCTCACTGAAGCTTTCTTT. This gives the protein CASSRGLTEAFF.

The chain carries TRBV2 and TRBJ2-1; D tentatively reads TRBD1 or TRBD2 (5 bases each). The ends were cut back, 1 base at V and 0 bases at J, with 10 bases in the middle. Germline CDR1 is SNHLY and CDR2 is FYNNEI. The CDR3 extends over 16 amino acids. The CDR3 DNA reads TGTGCCAGCAGTGAAGGGAAGGGGAGCTCCTACAATGAGCAGTTCTTC. It specifies CASSEGKGSSYNEQFF.

The V and J genes are TRBV5-1 and TRBJ2-5, with 7 nucleotides matching TRBD1. The DNA end favors TRBJ2-7, so the J call may be wrong. CDR3 size: 14 residues. The germline gives CDR1 SGHRS, CDR2 YFSETQ. CDR3 sequence (DNA): TGCGCCAGCGGCTGGGACAGCAGCTCCTACGAGCAGTACTTC. Translating it yields CASGWDSSSYEQYF.

A remark on this clone: The identical CDR3 is also encoded by other nucleotide sequences in the sample. The chain combines TRBV28 with TRBJ2-7; D uncertain. The CDR3 has 11 residues. The V gene's germline CDR1 is MDHEN and CDR2 SYDVKM. Deletions cut 6 bases from V and 1 base from J, with 4 bases between. In DNA, the CDR3 is TGTGCCAGCAGGGCATCCTACGAGCAGTACTTC. Translation gives CASRASYEQYF.

This clone has only one observation. The rearrangement joins TRBV2 to TRBJ2-7; tentatively, D is TRBD1 or TRBD2 (5 bases each). Germline V gives CDR1 SNHLY, CDR2 FYNNEI. The CDR3 loop spans 14 amino acids. V was shortened by 4 bases and J by 7 bases, with 17 bases between the two germline ends. Here the CDR3 reads CASSVGASPGEQYF. CDR3 nucleotide sequence: TGTGCCAGCAGTGTTGGGGCTAGTCCGGGGGAGCAGTACTTC.

V is TRBV10-3 and J is TRBJ2-3; no clear D gene. Trimming shortened V by 2 bases and J by 5 bases, and 5 bases separated the two germline ends. Germline values: CDR1 ENHRY, CDR2 SYGVKD. This CDR3 region has 12 residues. CDR3 in amino acids: CAISERVDTQYF. Written as DNA, the CDR3 is TGTGCCATCAGTGAGAGGGTAGATACGCAGTATTTT.

The chain is built from TRBV10-3 and TRBJ1-1; D possibly corresponds to TRBD1 (5 bases). There are 16 residues in the CDR3. V was cut by 4 bases and J by 7 bases, with 22 bases left in between. Germline V gives CDR1 ENHRY, CDR2 SYGVKD. In DNA form, the CDR3 reads TGTGCCATCAGTGGAACCTTTGCCAGGGCGGGTGATGAAGCTTTCTTT. Translated: CAISGTFARAGDEAFF.

The genes are TRBV19 and TRBJ2-7, with D perhaps TRBD2 (6 bases). The CDR3 is made up of 15 amino acids. CDR1 and CDR2 (germline): LNHDA, SQIVND (reference sequence). Trimming cost V 4 bases and J 1 base, with 14 bases left between them. CDR3 protein: CASSTRGTGSYEQYF. In DNA form, the CDR3 reads TGTGCCAGTAGTACCCGGGGGACGGGATCCTACGAGCAGTACTTC. The full variable domain, with the rest looked up from reference TRBV19 and TRBJ2-7, is DGGITQSPKYLFRKEGQNVTLSCEQNLNHDAMYWYRQDPGQGLRLIYYSQIVNDFQKGDIAEGYSVSREKKESFPLTVTSAQKNPTAFYLCASSTRGTGSYEQYFGPGTRLTVT.

The genes are TRBV7-7 and TRBJ2-7; D unclear. Trimming took off 1 base at V and 4 bases at J, with 23 bases between the two ends. The CDR3 totals 18 residues. Germline loops: CDR1 SSHAT, CDR2 FNYEAQ (reference sequence). CDR3 amino acids: CASSLGGTEHYDVYEQYF. In DNA, the CDR3 is TGTGCCAGCAGCTTAGGAGGTACAGAACACTATGATGTATACGAGCAGTACTTC.

The chain couples TRBV19 to TRBJ1-1, with a possible D match to TRBD1 (5 bases). Germline-derived CDR1 and CDR2 are LNHDA and SQIVND (reference sequence). The V end was cut by 5 bases, the J end by 4 bases, with 17 bases between. The CDR3 is made up of 15 amino acids. The CDR3 nucleotides are TGTGCCAGTAGTCCCCTGACAGCGAGGGTCACTGAAGCTTTCTTT. This sequence encodes CASSPLTARVTEAFF.

This sequence joins TRBV7-9 and TRBJ2-2; 7 positions agree with TRBD1. The CDR3 length is 14 residues. Looked up from germline, CDR1 is SEHNR and CDR2 is FQNEAQ (reference sequence). V shed 1 base, J shed 6 bases, and the junction held 2 bases outside the gene matches. CDR3 protein: CASSLGQGAGELFF. CDR3 nucleotide sequence: TGTGCCAGCAGCTTAGGACAGGGCGCCGGGGAGCTGTTTTTT.

The V and J genes are TRBV18 and TRBJ1-2, with unresolved D. V shed 1 base and J shed 2 bases, with 8 bases lying between them. Germline loops: CDR1 KGHSH, CDR2 LQKENI. The CDR3 has 14 amino acids. The CDR3 loop reads CASSPRSENYGYTF. In DNA form, the CDR3 reads TGTGCCAGCTCACCACGGTCAGAAAACTATGGCTACACCTTC.

The genes are TRBV5-1 and TRBJ1-2; no clear D gene. Germline CDR1 is SGHRS and CDR2 is YFSETQ. This CDR3 is built from 15 residues. The germline V and J ends were trimmed by 3 bases and 2 bases, with 14 bases remaining between them. The CDR3 DNA sequence: TGCGCCAGCAGCTCTCTCCCAGAGGGAAACTATGGCTACACCTTC. Residues: CASSSLPEGNYGYTF.

The count of this clone is one. V and J are TRBV19 and TRBJ1-2, with TRBD1 as a possible D gene (5 bases). V lost 4 bases and J 7 bases, leaving 16 bases between the germline ends. CDR1 is LNHDA, CDR2 SQIVND, per germline (reference sequence). There are 14 residues in the CDR3. The CDR3 reads CASSTHVEGVGYTF. CDR3 DNA: TGTGCCAGTAGTACCCATGTGGAAGGGGTTGGCTACACCTTC.

This clone was detected only once. The chain employs TRBV6-7 and TRBJ2-3; 10 bases are a match to TRBD2. TRBV6-7 is an open reading frame, and its role is uncertain. The CDR3 length is 15 residues. Trimming at V came to 6 bases and at J to 0 bases, leaving 3 bases not matched to a gene. The CDR3 protein is CASRQTSGSTDTQYF. DNA for the CDR3: TGTGCCAGCAGGCAGACTAGCGGGAGCACAGATACGCAGTATTTT.

The genes are TRBV6-5 and TRBJ2-7; 7 positions agree with TRBD1. With V trimmed by 2 bases and J by 4 bases, 5 bases remained unmatched. Looked up from germline, CDR1 is MNHEY and CDR2 is SVGAGI. The CDR3 is 14 amino acids. The CDR3 reads CASSYQGEEYEQYF. For the CDR3, the DNA is TGTGCCAGCAGTTACCAGGGGGAAGAGTACGAGCAGTACTTC.

Comments on this clone: This sample also contains other DNA sequences that code for the same CDR3. The chain is built from TRBV5-1 and TRBJ2-7; 7 positions agree with TRBD1. The germline V gene encodes CDR1 SGHRS and CDR2 YFSETQ. The CDR3 has 13 amino acids. V was pared by 4 bases and J by 2 bases, with 3 bases of the junction left unmatched. The CDR3 spells CASSVDRAYEQYF. The CDR3 bases are TGCGCCAGCAGCGTTGACAGGGCCTACGAGCAGTACTTC.

This clone was counted once. The rearrangement links TRBV18 to TRBJ1-5; 9 positions agree with TRBD1. The CDR3 has 14 residues. The trim removed 6 bases at V and 4 bases at J, leaving 4 bases unmatched. The germline CDR1 and CDR2 sequences are KGHSH and LQKENI. The CDR3 is CASSTDRGNQPQHF. The CDR3 DNA follows: TGTGCCAGCTCGACAGACAGGGGGAATCAGCCCCAGCATTTT. Looking up the rest from reference TRBV18 and TRBJ1-5 gives the full variable domain: NAGVMQNPRHLVRRRGQEARLRCSPMKGHSHVYWYRQLPEEGLKFMVYLQKENIIDESGMPKERFSAEFPKEGPSILRIQQVVRGDSAAYFCASSTDRGNQPQHFGDGTRLSIL.

The V gene is TRBV10-3, the J gene TRBJ1-5, with TRBD1 matching over 7 bases. The CDR3 sequence is 16 residues long. V dropped 2 bases and J dropped 6; count of bases not matched to a gene: 10. Germline values: CDR1 ENHRY, CDR2 SYGVKD. For the CDR3, the DNA is TGTGCCATCAGTGAGGGCATGGCAGGGGGGAGTCAGCCCCAGCATTTT. Protein product: CAISEGMAGGSQPQHF.

The chain links TRBV5-1 to TRBJ2-3; no clear D. V was shortened by 5 bases and J by 1 base, with 11 bases between the two germline ends. Per the germline V gene, CDR1 is SGHRS and CDR2 is YFSETQ. The CDR3 is 14 residues long. The CDR3 loop reads CASRFLVGTDTQYF. CDR3 sequence (DNA): TGCGCCAGCAGGTTTTTAGTGGGCACAGATACGCAGTATTTT.

The V and J genes are TRBV2 and TRBJ2-2, with TRBD2 matching 7 bases. Losses at the gene ends were 7 bases for V and 9 bases for J; bases not matched to a gene: 8. This CDR3 region has 13 residues. Germline V gives CDR1 SNHLY, CDR2 FYNNEI. As DNA, the CDR3 is TGTGCCAGCATCGCGGGAGATCGTCGGGAGCTGTTTTTT. It encodes CASIAGDRRELFF.